This T cell receptor beta chain was captured by sequencing in a study of control samples from healthy donors and cancer patients. TCRdb's copy holds only in-frame clones and misses some; the assay was immunoSEQ multiplex PCR. The sample lists 40,000 to 55,000 clones, around 87% occurring once. Trimming left V 1 base short and J 5 bases short, with 12 bases between. The CDR3 is made up of 13 amino acids. Looked up from germline, CDR1 is GTSNPN and CDR2 is SVGIG (reference sequence). The clonotype originates from a woman between 55 and 75 years old with lung cancer. V gene TRBV30 combines with J gene TRBJ2-7, with D hard to call. The sample comprised PBMCs. CDR3 sequence: CAWSEDGRNEQYF. The CDR3 nucleotides read TGTGCCTGGAGTGAGGATGGTCGGAACGAGCAGTACTTC.